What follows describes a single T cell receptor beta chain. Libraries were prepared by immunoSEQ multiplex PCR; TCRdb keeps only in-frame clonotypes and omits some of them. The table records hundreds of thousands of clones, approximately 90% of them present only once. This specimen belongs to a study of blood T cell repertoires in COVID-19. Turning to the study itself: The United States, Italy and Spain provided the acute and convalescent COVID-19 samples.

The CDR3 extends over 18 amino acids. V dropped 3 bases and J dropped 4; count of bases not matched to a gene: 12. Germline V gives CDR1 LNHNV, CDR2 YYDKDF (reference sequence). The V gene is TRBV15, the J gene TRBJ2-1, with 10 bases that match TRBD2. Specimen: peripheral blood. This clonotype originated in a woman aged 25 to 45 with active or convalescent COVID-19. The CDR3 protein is CATSSEIVRLAGYNEQFF. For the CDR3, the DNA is TGTGCCACCAGCAGTGAGATAGTAAGACTAGCGGGTTACAATGAGCAGTTCTTC.